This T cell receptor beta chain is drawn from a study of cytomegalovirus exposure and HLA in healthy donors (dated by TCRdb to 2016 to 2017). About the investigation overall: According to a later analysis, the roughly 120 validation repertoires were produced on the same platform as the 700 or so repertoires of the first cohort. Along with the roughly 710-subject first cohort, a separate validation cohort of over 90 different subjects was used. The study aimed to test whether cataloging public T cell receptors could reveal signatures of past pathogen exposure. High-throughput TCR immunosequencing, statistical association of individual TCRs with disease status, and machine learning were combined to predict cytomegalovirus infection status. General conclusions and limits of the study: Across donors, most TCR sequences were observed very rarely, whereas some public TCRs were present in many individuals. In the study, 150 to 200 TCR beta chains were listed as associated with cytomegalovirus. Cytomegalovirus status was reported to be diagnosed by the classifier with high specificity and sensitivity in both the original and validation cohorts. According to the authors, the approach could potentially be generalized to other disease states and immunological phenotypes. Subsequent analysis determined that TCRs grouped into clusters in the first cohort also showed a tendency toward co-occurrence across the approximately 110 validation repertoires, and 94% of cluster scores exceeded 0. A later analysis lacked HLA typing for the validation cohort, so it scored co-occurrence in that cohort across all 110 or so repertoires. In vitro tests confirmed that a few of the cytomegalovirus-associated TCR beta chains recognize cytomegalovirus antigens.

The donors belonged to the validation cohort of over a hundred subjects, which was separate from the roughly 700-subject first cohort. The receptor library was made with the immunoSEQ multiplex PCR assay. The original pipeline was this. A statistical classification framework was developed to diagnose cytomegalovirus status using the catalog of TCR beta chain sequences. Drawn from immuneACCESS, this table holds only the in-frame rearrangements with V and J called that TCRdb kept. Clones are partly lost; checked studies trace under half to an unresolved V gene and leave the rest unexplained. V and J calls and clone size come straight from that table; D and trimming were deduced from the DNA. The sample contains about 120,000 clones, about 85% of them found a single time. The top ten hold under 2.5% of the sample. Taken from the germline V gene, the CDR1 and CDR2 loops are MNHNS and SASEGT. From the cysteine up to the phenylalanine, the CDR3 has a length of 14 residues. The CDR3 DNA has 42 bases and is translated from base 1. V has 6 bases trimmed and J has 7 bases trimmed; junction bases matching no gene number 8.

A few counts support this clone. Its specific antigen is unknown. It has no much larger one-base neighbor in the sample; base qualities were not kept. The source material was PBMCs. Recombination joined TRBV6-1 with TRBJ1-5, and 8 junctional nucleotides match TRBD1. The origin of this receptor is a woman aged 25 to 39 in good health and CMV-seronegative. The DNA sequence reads TGTGCCAGCAGGGGGACAGGCCCAGGACAGCCCCAGCATTTT. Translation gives CASRGTGPGQPQHF.